This is a list of T cell receptor beta chains from one sample in a study of CD8 T cells in ankylosing spondylitis. Using its own MiXCR run on the 5' RACE reads, TCRdb lists one record per CDR3 protein. The sample has fewer than 650,000 distinct CDR3 sequences; about 12% are singletons. Sequenced: blood, either unsorted or a sorted T cell fraction (not recorded which). The receptors were sampled from a male donor with ankylosing spondylitis. The conserved cysteine and the conserved F or W are not part of the CDR3 here. Expanded clones are given a class, and other clones once, few, many or no size at all.

clone_size,v_call,j_call,cdr3_aa
-,TRBV5-1,TRBJ1-2,ASRKFNDRGSYGYT
-,TRBV19,TRBJ2-1,ASRTSGGLRDNEQF
-,TRBV6-6,TRBJ2-1,ASSALREQF
few,TRBV3-1,TRBJ1-4,ASSTAWRAENEKLF
-,TRBV10-2,TRBJ2-7,ASTRTTSGSYEQY
-,TRBV10-2,TRBJ1-2,ASRKQGNYGYT
few,TRBV29-1,TRBJ2-5,SVDSAGGPRETQY
-,TRBV10-1,TRBJ2-3,ASSGQFVDTQY
few,TRBV5-1,TRBJ1-2,ASSLGRIDYGYT
-,TRBV20-1,TRBJ2-5,SARDLVRQETQY
few,TRBV20-1,TRBJ2-2,SAPVRANTGELF
many,TRBV24-1,TRBJ2-7,ATSDSGQGKYEQY
-,TRBV27,TRBJ2-7,ASSGTGLAYEQY
few,TRBV5-5,TRBJ1-1,ASSYSGDTEAF
few,TRBV29-1,TRBJ1-2,STTGQPMGGS
many,TRBV28,TRBJ1-5,ASSLPGRKSHRINQPQH
-,TRBV6-1,TRBJ2-1,ASRTSGTYNEQF
many,TRBV7-9,TRBJ2-1,ASSPKDLGTRRNEQF
many,TRBV12-5,TRBJ2-2,ASGSPSERPGELF
many,TRBV15,TRBJ2-1,ATSRDPGVGEQF
many,TRBV12-3/TRBV12-4,TRBJ2-4,ASSSGRQSIQY
few,TRBV20-1,TRBJ2-3,SARSPLGTDTQY
many,TRBV7-8,TRBJ1-3,ASSPTSGVSGNTIY
few,TRBV7-2,TRBJ1-5,ASTPNSNQPQH
few,TRBV5-1,TRBJ2-7,ASSFEGMKLNEQY
few,TRBV20-1,TRBJ2-1,SADGLAGFNEQF